Listed below are T cell receptor beta chains from one sample, sequenced in a study of cytomegalovirus exposure and HLA in healthy donors. Libraries were prepared by immunoSEQ multiplex PCR; TCRdb keeps only in-frame clonotypes and omits some of them. This sample has about 91,000 clones, with approximately 86% found just once. The sample comprised PBMCs. These receptors all come from a man in his thirties or forties in good health and CMV-seropositive. Both conserved end residues are part of each CDR3. Fields, in order: V gene, D gene, J gene, clone size, CDR3 DNA, CDR3 protein. D genes are given only for firm matches. A row's size may be missing; if present it is once, few, many or a size class.

TRBV6-6	.	TRBJ1-6	once	TGTGCCAGTACAGCCGGGGACATCTCACCCCTCCACTTT	CASTAGDISPLHF
TRBV4-2	.	TRBJ1-6	.	TGTGCCAGCAGCCCCGAGGACAGAATTAATTCACCCCTCCACTTT	CASSPEDRINSPLHF
TRBV2	TRBD2	TRBJ2-3	.	TGTGCCAGCAGTGAAAGAGCGGGAGGAGCAGATACGCAGTATTTT	CASSERAGGADTQYF
TRBV6-6	.	TRBJ1-4	.	TGTGCCAGCAGAAAATTACAGGGTAGGCGTGATGAAAAACTGTTTTTT	CASRKLQGRRDEKLFF
TRBV15	TRBD2	TRBJ2-1	.	TGTGCCACCAGCAGAGCCGGGACTAGCGGGAGGGCCGAGTTCTTC	CATSRAGTSGRAEFF
TRBV7-9	.	TRBJ2-2	.	TGTGCCAGCAGCCCGCGAGTTACGAACACCGGGGAGCTGTTTTTT	CASSPRVTNTGELFF
TRBV19	.	TRBJ1-2	once	TGTGCCAGTAGTATAGTTGGAGGGCGCGGAGGCTACACCTTC	CASSIVGGRGGYTF
TRBV4-1	TRBD1	TRBJ2-7	.	TGCGCCAGCAGCCGGGATTCGGGACAGATCTACGAGCAGTACTTC	CASSRDSGQIYEQYF
TRBV6-5	.	TRBJ1-1	.	TGTGCCAGCAGTTACGCTCAGGGGTGGGACACTGAAGCTTTCTTT	CASSYAQGWDTEAFF
TRBV6-1	TRBD1	TRBJ1-2	.	TGTGCCAGCGCACAAATGGGACAGGGCGATGGCTACACCTTC	CASAQMGQGDGYTF
TRBV19	TRBD1	TRBJ2-6	.	TGTGCCAGTAGTATAGGGACAGGAGCCTCTGGGGCCAACGTCCTGACTTTC	CASSIGTGASGANVLTF
TRBV28	TRBD1	TRBJ1-1	.	TGTGCCAGCAGACAGGGGGTTGAAGCTTTCTTT	CASRQGVEAFF
TRBV18	TRBD1	TRBJ1-4	.	TGTGCCAGCTCACACAAGACAGGGGAGAACGAAAAACTGTTTTTT	CASSHKTGENEKLFF
TRBV5-5	.	TRBJ2-2	.	TGTGCCAGCTACCCCCGGCCTAGCCTCGGGGAGCTGTTTTTT	CASYPRPSLGELFF
TRBV6-5	.	TRBJ2-1	.	TGTGCCAGCACTCACCGGGGCCAGGGGAACAATGAGCAGTTCTTC	CASTHRGQGNNEQFF
TRBV5-5	TRBD1	TRBJ2-1	.	TGTGCCAGCAGCTTGGGTCTAGGGACAGTTAACAATGAGCAGTTCTTC	CASSLGLGTVNNEQFF
TRBV29-1	.	TRBJ1-1	.	TGCAGCGTTGCTCTCAACTCGGGCACTGAAGCTTTCTTT	CSVALNSGTEAFF
TRBV5-1	.	TRBJ1-2	.	TGCGCCAGCAGCTTGACATTCATTAACTATGGCTACACCTTC	CASSLTFINYGYTF
TRBV5-5	.	TRBJ1-1	.	TGTGCCAGCAGCTCCACGGACAGTAACACTGAAGCTTTCTTT	CASSSTDSNTEAFF
TRBV6-8	TRBD1	TRBJ2-1	.	TGTGCCAGCAGTTACCTTGCACGGGACAGGGGGCTCAATGAGCAGTTCTTC	CASSYLARDRGLNEQFF
TRBV28	.	TRBJ1-5	.	TGTGCCAGCAGTTTCCTTAGCAATCAGCCCCAGCATTTT	CASSFLSNQPQHF
TRBV11-2	.	TRBJ1-4	.	TGTGCCAGCAGCTTAGGGACTGCGGTGTTGAATGAAAAACTGTTTTTT	CASSLGTAVLNEKLFF
TRBV6-1	.	TRBJ1-5	.	TGTGCCAGCAACCTAGCGGGGGGCAGTCAGCCCCAGCATTTT	CASNLAGGSQPQHF
TRBV19	TRBD1	TRBJ2-2	.	TGTGCCAGTAGTACCGGGACAGGGGGCACCGGGGAGCTGTTTTTT	CASSTGTGGTGELFF
TRBV6-1	.	TRBJ2-2	.	TGTGCCAGCAGTGGGAGCCCATATTCTACCGGGGAGCTGTTTTTT	CASSGSPYSTGELFF
TRBV10-3	TRBD1	TRBJ1-1	.	TGTGCCATCAGTGAGCGCGGGGGAACAGGGGGCACTGAAGCTTTCTTT	CAISERGGTGGTEAFF
TRBV2	TRBD2	TRBJ2-5	.	TGTGCCAGCAGTGAAAGCGGACTAGCGGGGGAGGGGACCCAGTACTTC	CASSESGLAGEGTQYF
TRBV27	TRBD1	TRBJ2-2	.	TGTGCCAGCCGGACAGGAGTCAAGAACACCGGGGAGCTGTTTTTT	CASRTGVKNTGELFF
TRBV7-2	TRBD2	TRBJ2-1	.	TGTGCCAGCAGCTTGCGGGAGACCCTCTACAATGAGCAGTTCTTC	CASSLRETLYNEQFF
TRBV29-1	.	TRBJ2-7	once	TGCAGCGTTGACGGCTCCGGGGCGGGGTACGAGCAGTACTTC	CSVDGSGAGYEQYF
TRBV5-8	.	TRBJ2-7	.	TGTGCCAGCAGCTTGCCAGGGTGGGTTTCCTACGAGCAGTACTTC	CASSLPGWVSYEQYF
TRBV28	.	TRBJ1-1	.	TGTGCCAGCAGTTTAGGGCACACTGAAGCTTTCTTT	CASSLGHTEAFF
TRBV5-6	.	TRBJ2-1	.	TGTGCCAGCAGGACGACCGGGACACCGAATGAGCAGTTCTTC	CASRTTGTPNEQFF
TRBV27	TRBD1	TRBJ1-2	.	TGTGCCAGCAGTCGAGGGGGCGCGAATGGCTACACCTTC	CASSRGGANGYTF
TRBV30	.	TRBJ1-6	few	TGTGCCTGGAGGGGCAGGTTTAACTCCTATAATTCACCCCTCCACTTT	CAWRGRFNSYNSPLHF
TRBV7-9	.	TRBJ2-2	.	TGTGCCAGCAGCTTAACCGGACAGACCGGGGAGCTGTTTTTT	CASSLTGQTGELFF
TRBV28	TRBD1	TRBJ1-1	.	TGTGCCAGCAGTTTGGGGACAGCACTTTTGAGGAAAGCTTTCTTT	CASSLGTALLRKAFF
TRBV6-6	.	TRBJ2-7	.	TGTGCCAGCAGTTACCTCTACCCCAAGTCCCCCTACGAGCAGTACTTC	CASSYLYPKSPYEQYF
TRBV5-6	.	TRBJ1-2	.	TGTGCCAGCAGCTTGACAGCTAAGAAGGAAATCGGCTACACCTTC	CASSLTAKKEIGYTF
TRBV7-8	TRBD1	TRBJ1-1	.	TGTGCCAGCAGCTTAGGCTGGGGACAGGTGTTGAACACTGAAGCTTTCTTT	CASSLGWGQVLNTEAFF
TRBV5-5	TRBD2	TRBJ2-1	.	TGTGCCAGCAGCTTGGGGGCTAGCGGAAATGAGCAGTTCTTC	CASSLGASGNEQFF
TRBV7-9	TRBD1	TRBJ2-7	.	TGTTCCAGCAGCTTCACAGGGGTCGAGCAGTACTTC	CSSSFTGVEQYF
TRBV28	TRBD2	TRBJ2-3	.	TGTGCCAGCAGTTTTCGGGCGGGAGCCACAGATACGCAGTATTTT	CASSFRAGATDTQYF
TRBV15	.	TRBJ1-5	.	TGTGCCACCAGCAGGCTAAATCAGCCCCAGCATTTT	CATSRLNQPQHF